These T cell receptor beta chains were read from a single sample in a study of molecular identifiers for immune sequencing clone quantification. TCRdb itself ran the PCR reads through MiXCR, one entry per CDR3 protein. Among 8,000 to 10,000 distinct CDR3 sequences listed, approximately 15% were seen once. Sequencing was done on a sample of naive CD8+ T cells from blood, with Jurkat cell RNA spiked in. The receptors stem from a human donor in good health. Some libraries in this study had Jurkat cell RNA spiked in. Each CDR3 is given with its conserved first and last residue. A D gene is named only where the DNA matches it firmly. Only part of the rows carry a size: once, few, many, or a class if the clone is expanded.

clone_size j_call v_call d_call cdr3_nt cdr3_aa
medium-sized TRBJ1-5 TRBV7-2 . TGTGCCAGCAGCTCATATTGGAATCAGCCCCAGCATTTT CASSSYWNQPQHF
many TRBJ1-4 TRBV12-3/TRBV12-4 TRBD1 TGTGCCAGCAGTTTTATAGGTGGACAGGGAGATGAAAAACTGTTTTTT CASSFIGGQGDEKLFF
medium-sized TRBJ1-5 TRBV30 . TGTGCCTGGAGTTCTCTCAATAGCAATCAGCCCCAGCATTTT CAWSSLNSNQPQHF
many TRBJ2-3 TRBV13 TRBD1 TGTGCCAGCAGGGGACAGGCGCGTTTTGGGCAGTATTTT CASRGQARFGQYF
many TRBJ1-1 TRBV19 . TGTGCCAGTAGCGATGGGGAGAACACTGAAGCTTTCTTT CASSDGENTEAFF
medium-sized TRBJ2-5 TRBV2 TRBD1 TGTGCCAGCAGTGAAAGGGACAGCCAAGAGACCCAGTACTTC CASSERDSQETQYF
. TRBJ1-1 TRBV6-2/TRBV6-3 . TGTGCCAGCAGTTACTCCCCCGGGGGGGGCCCTGAAGCTTTCTTT CASSYSPGGGPEAFF
medium-sized TRBJ2-7 TRBV20-1 TRBD2 TGCAGTGCTAGAGAGGCTAGCGGGGGGTGGAACGAGCAGTACTTC CSAREASGGWNEQYF
many TRBJ1-2 TRBV27 . TGTGCCAGCAGTCCACATGCTAACTATGGCTACACCTTC CASSPHANYGYTF
medium-sized TRBJ2-7 TRBV6-2/TRBV6-3 . TGTGCCAGCAGTCCCGCCAACGCCTACGAGCAGTACTTC CASSPANAYEQYF
many TRBJ2-5 TRBV6-5 TRBD2 TGTGCCAGCAGTGAGGGAGCGGGAGGGCCAACGAAGACCCAGTACTTC CASSEGAGGPTKTQYF
medium-sized TRBJ2-3 TRBV4-3 . TGCGCCAGCAGCCAATTGCCGCGACTAGGTAGCACAGATACGCAGTATTTT CASSQLPRLGSTDTQYF
few TRBJ2-3 TRBV12-3/TRBV12-4 . TGTGCCAGCTGGAGTGGAGATACGCAGTATTTT CASWSGDTQYF
medium-sized TRBJ2-7 TRBV28 . TGTGCCAGCAGTTTAAGAGGAGAGTATAGCGCCTTGTACGAGCAGTACTTC CASSLRGEYSALYEQYF
many TRBJ2-7 TRBV11-2 . TGTGCCAGCAGCTTAGGCATGTTCGACTCCTACGAGCAGTACTTC CASSLGMFDSYEQYF
medium-sized TRBJ1-1 TRBV20-1 TRBD1 TGCAGTGCCGGACAGGGGGTGAACACTGAAGCTTTCTTT CSAGQGVNTEAFF
many TRBJ2-1 TRBV7-9 . TGTGCCAGCAGCCCGGACTACAATGAGCAGTTCTTC CASSPDYNEQFF
medium-sized TRBJ2-7 TRBV6-5 . TGTGCCAGCAGTTACGAGACGGGATACGAGCAGTACTTC CASSYETGYEQYF
many TRBJ2-3 TRBV4-3 TRBD2 TGCGCCAGCAGCCAAGATACTAGCGGGGGGGCAGATACGCAGTATTTT CASSQDTSGGADTQYF
medium-sized TRBJ1-1 TRBV30 TRBD1 TGTGCCATGGGACAGATGAACACTGAAGCTTTCTTT CAMGQMNTEAFF
medium-sized TRBJ2-3 TRBV28 . TGTGCCAGCAGTCCCCGCCGGGATACGCAGTATTTT CASSPRRDTQYF
many TRBJ2-7 TRBV19 . TGTGCCAGTAGTATGGAGACAGGCCCCTACGAGCAGTACTTC CASSMETGPYEQYF
many TRBJ2-5 TRBV13 . TGTGCCAGCAGCTTAGCGGGTAGCGGAGGGCTACAAGAGACCCAGTACTTC CASSLAGSGGLQETQYF
many TRBJ1-3 TRBV27 . TGTGCCAGCAGTCCTGACAGGAACTCTGGAAACACCATATATTTT CASSPDRNSGNTIYF
medium-sized TRBJ1-1 TRBV9 TRBD1 TGTGCCAGCAGCCGCGAGGGGGCGCGGGCCACTGAAGCTTTCTTT CASSREGARATEAFF
many TRBJ2-5 TRBV10-3 . TGTGCCATCGGTGGGATTGGGACCCAAGAGACCCAGTACTTC CAIGGIGTQETQYF
few TRBJ2-7 TRBV6-1 TRBD1 TGTGCCAGCAGTCCAGGGGGATCCTACGAGCAGTACTTC CASSPGGSYEQYF
medium-sized TRBJ2-7 TRBV27 . TGTGCCAGCGGGAGGCCTGGTGGAGAGCAGTACTTC CASGRPGGEQYF